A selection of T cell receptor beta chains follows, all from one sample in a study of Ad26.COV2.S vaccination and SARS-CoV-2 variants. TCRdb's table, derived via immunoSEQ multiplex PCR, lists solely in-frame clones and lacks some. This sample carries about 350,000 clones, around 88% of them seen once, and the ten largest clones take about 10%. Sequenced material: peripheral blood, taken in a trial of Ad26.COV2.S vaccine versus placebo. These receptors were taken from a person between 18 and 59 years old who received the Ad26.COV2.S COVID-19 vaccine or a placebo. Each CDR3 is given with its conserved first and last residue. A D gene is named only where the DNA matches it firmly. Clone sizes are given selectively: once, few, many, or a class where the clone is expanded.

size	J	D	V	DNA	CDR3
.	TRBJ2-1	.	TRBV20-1	TGCAGTGCTAGTAATCCAGCGGGTTACAATGAGCAGTTCTTC	CSASNPAGYNEQFF
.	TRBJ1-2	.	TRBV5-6	TGTGCCAGCAGCTTGGCAAGACAGCCGTTTAACTATGGCTACACCTTC	CASSLARQPFNYGYTF
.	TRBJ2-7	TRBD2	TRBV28	TGTGCCAGCAGCACGCTAGCGGGGGGCTCCTACGAGCAGTACTTC	CASSTLAGGSYEQYF
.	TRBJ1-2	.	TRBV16	TGTGCCAGCAGCCTTGGGGGGACCTATGGCTACACCTTC	CASSLGGTYGYTF
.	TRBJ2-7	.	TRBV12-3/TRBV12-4	TGTGCCAGCAGTTTATCCGGTTCAGGCGAGCAGTACTTC	CASSLSGSGEQYF
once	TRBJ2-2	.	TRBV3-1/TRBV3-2	TGTGCCAGCAGTCTGGGGCCTCCCCCGAACACCGGGGAGCTGTTTTTT	CASSLGPPPNTGELFF
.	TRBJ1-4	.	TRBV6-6	TGTGCCAGCAGTACGCTAGGGTACTCAGAAAAACTGTTTTTT	CASSTLGYSEKLFF
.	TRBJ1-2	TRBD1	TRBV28	TGTGCCAGCAGTTTCGGGGACAGGGTGCAGGGCTACACCTTC	CASSFGDRVQGYTF
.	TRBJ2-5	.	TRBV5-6	TGTGCCTCACTCAGGGGGAGGGAAGAGACCCAGTACTTC	CASLRGREETQYF
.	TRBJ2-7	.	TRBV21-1	TGTGCCAGCAGCAAAGAAACTACAGGTTCATCCTACGAGCAGTACTTC	CASSKETTGSSYEQYF
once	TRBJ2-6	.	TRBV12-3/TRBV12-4	TGTGCCAGCAAGAACTCTGGGGCCAACGTCCTGACTTTC	CASKNSGANVLTF
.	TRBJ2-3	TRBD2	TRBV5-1	TGCGCCAGCAGCTTCGAGACTAGCCAGTATTTT	CASSFETSQYF
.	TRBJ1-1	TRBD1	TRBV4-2	TGTGCCAGCAGCCGGGAAACAGGGGACACTGAAGCTTTCTTT	CASSRETGDTEAFF
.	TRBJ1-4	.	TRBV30	TGTGCCTGGAATTTCGATGAAAAACTGTTTTTT	CAWNFDEKLFF
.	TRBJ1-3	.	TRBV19	TGTGCAGGGAGCAGATCCGGAGGAAACACCATATATTTT	CAGSRSGGNTIYF
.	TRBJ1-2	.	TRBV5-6	TGTGCCAGCAGCTTGGAAGGGCGGGTCTATGGCTACACCTTC	CASSLEGRVYGYTF
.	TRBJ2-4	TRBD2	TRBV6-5	TGTGCCAGCGGGGGGGACCGGAGGTCCCTTCAGTACTTC	CASGGDRRSLQYF
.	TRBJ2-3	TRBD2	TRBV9	TGTGCCAGCAGCGTAGCGGGAGGGGCAGATACGCAGTATTTT	CASSVAGGADTQYF
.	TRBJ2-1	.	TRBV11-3	TGTGCCAGCAGCTCAAGAGGGTCGAGTGAGCAGTTCTTC	CASSSRGSSEQFF
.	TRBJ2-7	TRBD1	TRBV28	TGTGCCAGCAGTTCCACCGGGACAGGGTCGTCCTACGAGCAGTACTTC	CASSSTGTGSSYEQYF
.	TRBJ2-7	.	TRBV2	TGTGCCAGTCGGACAGCCCTGACCCCTTACGAGCAGTACTTC	CASRTALTPYEQYF
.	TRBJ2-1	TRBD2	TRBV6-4	TGTGCCAGCAGTTCGGAAGCGGGAGGACTGAATGAGCAGTTCTTC	CASSSEAGGLNEQFF
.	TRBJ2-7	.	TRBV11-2	TGTGCCAGCAGCTTAGCGTTCTCGGGGGCCCCCTACGAGCAGTACTTC	CASSLAFSGAPYEQYF
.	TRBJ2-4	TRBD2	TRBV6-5	TGTGCCAGCAGCTCCTGGACTAGCGGGAAAAACATTCAGTACTTC	CASSSWTSGKNIQYF
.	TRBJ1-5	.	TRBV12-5	TGTGCTAGTGGTTCGGGGGGGGGCAATCAGCCCCAGCATTTT	CASGSGGGNQPQHF